These 7 T cell receptor beta chains came from one sample sequenced in a study of blood T cell repertoires in COVID-19. Profiled with immunoSEQ multiplex PCR; TCRdb holds only in-frame clones, not every one. The sample holds over 110,000 clones, about 87% seen once. Sequencing was carried out using peripheral blood. The source is a human donor in a cohort sampled during active COVID-19.

The chain carries TRBV4-1 and TRBJ2-1, with a possible D match to TRBD1 (6 bases). The V gene lost 4 bases and the J gene lost 0 bases, with 16 bases spanning the gap. Germline lookup yields CDR1 MGHRA and CDR2 YSYEKL. The CDR3 covers 17 residues. CDR3 sequence (DNA): TGCGCCAGCAGCCCGACAGGACTTACGTCCTCCTACAATGAGCAGTTCTTC. Its protein is CASSPTGLTSSYNEQFF.

The chain links TRBV19 to TRBJ2-5; D ambiguous. This CDR3 region has 13 residues. Germline V gene data show CDR1 as LNHDA and CDR2 as SQIVND (reference sequence). Trimming cost V 5 bases and J 5 bases, with 12 bases left between them. DNA for the CDR3: TGTGCCAGTAGTCGCTCTCCTCAGGAGACCCAGTACTTC. This sequence encodes CASSRSPQETQYF.

The genes are TRBV10-3 and TRBJ2-4; maybe TRBD2 (5 bases). The CDR3 is made up of 14 amino acids. Germline CDR1 ENHRY, CDR2 SYGVKD. Trimming took off 11 bases at V and 0 bases at J, with 14 bases between the two ends. The CDR3 loop is CASSTGIAKNIQYF. The CDR3 DNA sequence: TGTGCCTCTTCGACGGGGATAGCCAAAAACATTCAGTACTTC.

The rearrangement uses TRBV19 and TRBJ2-1, with TRBD2 as a possible D gene (5 bases). The V end was cut by 6 bases, the J end by 5 bases, with 14 bases between. This CDR3 comprises 14 residues. The germline CDR1 and CDR2 sequences are LNHDA and SQIVND (reference sequence). The CDR3 reads CASRAETENNEQFF. The CDR3 DNA sequence: TGTGCCAGTAGAGCGGAAACAGAAAACAATGAGCAGTTCTTC.

The V gene is TRBV5-5, the J gene TRBJ1-2; tentative D call: TRBD1 (5 bases). CDR1 is SGHKS, CDR2 YYEKEE, per germline (reference sequence). This CDR3 region has 16 residues. Trimming removed 1 base from V and 5 bases from J, with 18 bases in between. The CDR3 region is CASSLRYLRGLYGYTF. CDR3 nucleotides: TGTGCCAGCAGCTTGAGATATTTAAGGGGATTGTATGGCTACACCTTC.

The chain couples TRBV7-3 to TRBJ2-1; D might be TRBD1 (6 bases). Germline loops: CDR1 SGHTA, CDR2 FQGTGA. V gave up 6 bases and J gave up 7 bases, with 25 bases separating them. This CDR3 has 17 residues. CDR3 protein: CASSLYHTSPQGNEQFF. CDR3 bases: TGTGCCAGCAGTCTTTACCACACCTCACCACAGGGAAATGAGCAGTTCTTC.

V gene TRBV3-1 (or the pseudogene TRBV3-2) combines with J gene TRBJ2-1; 10 nucleotides agree with TRBD2. Germline V gives CDR1 LGHDT, CDR2 YNNKEL (reference sequence). J was trimmed by 3 bases and V by 5 bases; bases with no gene match: 4. The CDR3 sequence is 15 residues long. This CDR3 reads CASSSGLAVYNEQFF. The CDR3 DNA sequence: TGTGCCAGCAGCTCCGGACTAGCGGTCTACAATGAGCAGTTCTTC.